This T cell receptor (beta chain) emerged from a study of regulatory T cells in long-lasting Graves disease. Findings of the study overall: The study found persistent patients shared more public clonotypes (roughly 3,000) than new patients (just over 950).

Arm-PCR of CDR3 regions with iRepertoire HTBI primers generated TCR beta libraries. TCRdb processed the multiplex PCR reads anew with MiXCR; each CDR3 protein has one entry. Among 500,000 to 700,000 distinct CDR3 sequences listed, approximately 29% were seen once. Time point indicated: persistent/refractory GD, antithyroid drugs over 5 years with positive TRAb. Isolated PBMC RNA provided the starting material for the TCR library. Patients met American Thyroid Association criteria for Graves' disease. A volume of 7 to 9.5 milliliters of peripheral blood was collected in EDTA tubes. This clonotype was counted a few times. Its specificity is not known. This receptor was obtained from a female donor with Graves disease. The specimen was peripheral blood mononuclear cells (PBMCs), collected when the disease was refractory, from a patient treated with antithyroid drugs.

Here the CDR3 DNA reads TGTGCCAGCACCCTTTCCCCTCAGGGTCCCTACGAGCAGTACTTC. It encodes CASTLSPQGPYEQYF. The chain links TRBV6-1 to TRBJ2-7; possible D gene TRBD1, 5 bases. V lost 7 bases and J 2 bases, leaving 18 bases between the germline ends. CDR3 length: 15 residues. The germline V gene encodes CDR1 MNHNS and CDR2 SASEGT.